These 29 T cell receptor beta chains share one sample of origin, sequenced in a study of regulatory T cells in long-lasting Graves disease. To make TCR beta libraries, researchers used iRepertoire HTBI primers and Arm-PCR of CDR3 regions. MiXCR, run by TCRdb on the multiplex PCR reads, gives a single entry per CDR3 protein. The profile covers 360,000 or so distinct CDR3 sequences, with 15% to 20% appearing a single time and 20% taken by the ten largest. Time point: newly diagnosed GD, antithyroid drugs for less than 3 months. TCR sequences were obtained from RNA taken from PBMCs. The same sample was also used in a study of T cells in Graves' hyperthyroidism and ophthalmopathy.

Sequencing was performed on peripheral blood mononuclear cells (PBMCs), taken at new diagnosis, from a patient treated with antithyroid drugs. The receptor source for this set is a woman younger than 30 with Graves disease.

The chain combines TRBV15 with TRBJ2-3; 8 bases map to TRBD1. The V gene end was trimmed by 0 bases and the J gene end by 4 bases; junction bases not matched to a gene: 9. The germline V gene encodes CDR1 LNHNV and CDR2 YYDKDF (reference sequence). The CDR3 loop spans 17 amino acids. For the CDR3, the DNA is TGTGCCACCAGCAGAGATCGGGGCAGGGGGCGCGCAGATACGCAGTATTTT. Residues: CATSRDRGRGRADTQYF.

On this clonotype itself: It may be a read error: a sequence one base away is much more abundant. The gene calls are TRBV30 and TRBJ2-2; 8 bases line up with TRBD2. Germline CDR1 and CDR2: GTSNPN and SVGIG (reference sequence). The CDR3 contains 15 residues. The CDR3 is CAGKYGTRGTGELLF. The CDR3 DNA is TGTGCCGGGAAATACGGGACTAGAGGTACCGGGGAGCTGCTTTTT.

This clonotype has ten or more counts. The J gene is TRBJ2-7, the V gene TRBV27, with D tentatively TRBD1 or TRBD2 (5 bases each). The CDR3 has 16 residues. Trimming removed 6 bases from V and 3 bases from J, with 21 bases in between. Germline V gene lookup returns CDR1 MNHEY and CDR2 SMNVEV (reference sequence). CDR3 protein: CASSNNWGLVGYEQYF. The CDR3 nucleotides read TGTGCCAGCAGCAACAATTGGGGGTTAGTTGGCTACGAGCAGTACTTC.

This clonotype was counted ten times or more. The J gene is TRBJ2-5, the V gene TRBV12-3 or TRBV12-4; D unclear. The CDR3 runs to 14 residues. V was pared by 6 bases and J by 1 base, with 12 bases between. Written as DNA, the CDR3 is TGTGCCAGCAGGCCCGGACGGTTCCAAGAGACCCAGTACTTC. Encoded protein: CASRPGRFQETQYF.

The rearrangement links TRBV15 to TRBJ2-7; maybe TRBD2 (6 bases). The length of the CDR3 is 14 residues. Germline values: CDR1 LNHNV, CDR2 YYDKDF (reference sequence). V lost 0 bases and J 4 bases, leaving 10 bases between the germline ends. The CDR3 region has the DNA TGTGCCACCAGCAGAGATTCTAGCGTATACGAGCAGTACTTC. Translation: CATSRDSSVYEQYF.

V gene TRBV24-1 combines with J gene TRBJ2-3; D unresolved. The CDR3 contains 15 residues. Per the germline V gene, CDR1 is KGHDR and CDR2 is SFDVKD. The ends were cut back, 7 bases at V and 3 bases at J, with 16 bases in the middle. CDR3 DNA sequence: TGTGCCACCAGCCAAGGAGTAGGGTCAACAGATACGCAGTATTTT. Residues: CATSQGVGSTDTQYF.

This clonotype was observed at least ten times. The CDR3 nucleotides are TGTGCCACCAGCCTTGGGATCGCTGGGGCCAACGTCCTGACTTTC. Amino acids: CATSLGIAGANVLTF. This sequence joins TRBV24-1 and TRBJ2-6; no clear D gene. Looked up from germline, CDR1 is KGHDR and CDR2 is SFDVKD. This CDR3 contains 15 residues. Between the trimmed V and J ends, which lost 7 bases and 2 bases, there was a span of 11 bases.

This clonotype has only a few counts. J is TRBJ2-1 and V is TRBV5-1, with 13 bases that match TRBD2. The CDR3 totals 17 residues. The germline V gene encodes CDR1 SGHRS and CDR2 YFSETQ. V lost 3 bases, J lost 9 bases, and 12 bases stayed unmatched. In nucleotides, the CDR3 is TGCGCCAGCAGCTCTTCAGGACTAGCGGGAGATAGGGGTGAGCAGTTCTTC. Its translation: CASSSSGLAGDRGEQFF.

This chain links TRBV9 with TRBJ2-5; a possible D gene is TRBD1 (5 bases). Deletions cut 0 bases from V and 1 base from J, with 13 bases between. This CDR3 comprises 16 residues. Germline lookup yields CDR1 SGDLS and CDR2 YYNGEE. CDR3: CASSVEGVNFQETQYF. The CDR3 DNA sequence: TGTGCCAGCAGCGTAGAAGGGGTAAATTTCCAAGAGACCCAGTACTTC.

V is TRBV2 and J is TRBJ2-7, with 7 bases fitting TRBD2. Germline CDR1 SNHLY, CDR2 FYNNEI. The CDR3 runs 14 residues. V was pared by 1 base and J by 9 bases, with 9 bases of the junction left unmatched. The CDR3 protein is CASSEGAGTTRQYF. CDR3 coding DNA: TGTGCCAGCAGTGAAGGCGCGGGGACTACGAGGCAGTACTTC. The full variable domain, in which reference TRBV2 and TRBJ2-7 provide the parts outside the CDR3, is EPEVTQTPSHQVTQMGQEVILRCVPISNHLYFYWYRQILGQKVEFLVSFYNNEISEKSEIFDDQFSVERPDGSNFTLKIRSTKLEDSAMYFCASSEGAGTTRQYFGPGTRLTVT.

The genes are TRBV5-1 and TRBJ1-2; the D is unclear. V shed 1 base and J shed 2 bases, with 9 bases lying between them. CDR3 length: 14 residues. Looked up from germline, CDR1 is SGHRS and CDR2 is YFSETQ. CDR3: CASSLMDLNYGYTF. Here the CDR3 DNA reads TGCGCCAGCAGCTTGATGGACCTAAACTATGGCTACACCTTC.

The sample holds many counts of this clonotype. The genes are TRBV6-1 and TRBJ1-3; D is unclear. The CDR3 totals 16 residues. V lost 4 bases to trimming and J lost 0 bases, with 13 bases between them. CDR1 is MNHNS, CDR2 SASEGT, per germline. The CDR3 region is CASSVSAYNSGNTIYF. The CDR3 bases are TGTGCCAGCAGTGTGTCAGCCTACAACTCTGGAAACACCATATATTTT.

This clonotype was observed many times. The chain couples TRBV30 to TRBJ1-1; D remains unclear. This CDR3 is 13 amino acids long. Germline CDR1 and CDR2: GTSNPN and SVGIG (reference sequence). The germline V and J ends were trimmed by 0 bases and 3 bases, with 8 bases remaining between them. CDR3 DNA sequence: TGTGCCTGGAGTGTAGGTCGGGACACTGAAGCTTTCTTT. This codes for CAWSVGRDTEAFF.

This clonotype was observed at least ten times. The DNA for the CDR3 is TGTGCCAGCAGCCGGAATAGCAGGACCCAGTACTTC. Amino acids: CASSRNSRTQYF. The chain has TRBV3-1 and TRBJ2-5; D is undetermined. This CDR3 is built from 12 residues. Trimming removed 4 bases at V and 7 bases at J, with 10 bases between. CDR1 LGHDT and CDR2 YNNKEL come from the germline V gene (reference sequence).

This clonotype was recorded at least ten times. The chain recombines TRBV12-3 or TRBV12-4 with TRBJ2-7; 7 positions agree with TRBD2. The CDR3 length is 13 residues. The V gene end was trimmed by 10 bases and the J gene end by 6 bases; junction bases not matched to a gene: 12. In DNA, the CDR3 is TGTGCCATTCCCTGTGGGATAGCGGGCGAGCAGTACTTC. It yields the protein CAIPCGIAGEQYF.

This clonotype was seen at least ten times. V gene TRBV10-3 combines with J gene TRBJ1-1; no definite D call. The V gene's germline CDR1 is ENHRY and CDR2 SYGVKD. Between the trimmed V and J ends, which lost 3 bases and 5 bases, there was a span of 13 bases. The length of the CDR3 is 14 residues. In nucleotides, the CDR3 is TGTGCCATCAGTGAATCCCCCCCAGAGACTGAAGCTTTCTTT. This translates into CAISESPPETEAFF.

This chain links TRBV5-1 with TRBJ2-5; 9 bases match TRBD1. This CDR3 comprises 14 residues. V shed 2 bases, J shed 5 bases, and the junction held 4 bases outside the gene matches. Germline assignment: CDR1 SGHRS and CDR2 YFSETQ. This CDR3 is CASSFTGGLETQYF. CDR3 nucleotides: TGCGCCAGCAGCTTTACAGGGGGCTTGGAGACCCAGTACTTC.

In its sample, this clonotype was seen many times. The chain combines TRBV2 with TRBJ2-3, with unresolved D. Trimming stripped 4 bases from V and 0 bases from J, with 8 bases between. The germline gives CDR1 SNHLY, CDR2 FYNNEI. CDR3 length: 14 residues. CDR3 DNA: TGTGCCAGCAGTGCGGAAGCTAGCACAGATACGCAGTATTTT. Encoded protein: CASSAEASTDTQYF. Using reference TRBV2 and TRBJ2-3 for the parts outside the CDR3, the full variable domain is EPEVTQTPSHQVTQMGQEVILRCVPISNHLYFYWYRQILGQKVEFLVSFYNNEISEKSEIFDDQFSVERPDGSNFTLKIRSTKLEDSAMYFCASSAEASTDTQYFGPGTRLTVL.

This clonotype was recorded at least ten times. J is TRBJ1-1 and V is TRBV20-1; D gene unclear. This CDR3 spans 16 amino acids. CDR1 DFQATT and CDR2 SNEGSKA come from the germline V gene (reference sequence). V was shortened by 0 bases and J by 5 bases, with 19 bases between the two germline ends. The DNA for the CDR3 is TGCAGTGCTAGAGATTCGCCAGCGAGCCTTCATACTGAAGCTTTCTTT. This sequence encodes CSARDSPASLHTEAFF.

This clonotype was picked up many times. This chain joins TRBV12-3 or TRBV12-4 and TRBJ2-2, with 11 bases fitting TRBD2. The CDR3 is made up of 16 amino acids. The V and J ends lost 5 bases and 1 base, in that order; junction bases with no gene match: 3. CDR3 in amino acids: CASSPLAGGNTGELFF. CDR3 bases: TGTGCCAGCAGTCCCCTAGCGGGGGGGAACACCGGGGAGCTGTTTTTT.

This chain uses TRBV2 with TRBJ1-5; no clear D gene. The germline CDR1 and CDR2 sequences are SNHLY and FYNNEI. The V gene lost 4 bases and the J gene lost 4 bases, with 11 bases spanning the gap. The CDR3 extends over 14 amino acids. The CDR3 region is CASSGLGGNQPQHF. CDR3 in DNA: TGTGCCAGCAGTGGGTTGGGCGGAAATCAGCCCCAGCATTTT.

This clonotype was recorded at least ten times. CDR3 in amino acids: CASSHLVGNEQFF. CDR3 bases: TGTGCCAGCAGCCACCTAGTCGGGAATGAGCAGTTCTTC. The genes are TRBV14 and TRBJ2-1; no clear D. With 3 bases removed from V and 7 bases from J, the gap between germline ends came to 10 bases. This CDR3 is built from 13 residues. Germline-derived CDR1 and CDR2 are SGHDN and FVKESK. The whole variable domain, filled in from reference TRBV14 and TRBJ2-1, reads EAGVTQFPSHSVIEKGQTVTLRCDPISGHDNLYWYRRVMGKEIKFLLHFVKESKQDESGMPNNRFLAERTGGTYSTLKVQPAELEDSGVYFCASSHLVGNEQFFGPGTRLTVL.

In its sample, this clonotype was seen once. One end of the junction fails to match germline, which may point to a read error. V usage is TRBV11-2 and J usage is TRBJ2-2; tentative D call: TRBD2 (5 bases). The CDR3 runs 15 residues. Germline-derived CDR1 and CDR2 are SGHAT and FQNNGV. The DNA of the CDR3 is TGTGCCAGCAGCCTAGAGGGCAGTATTGGCGGGGAGCTGTTTTTT. It specifies CASSLEGSIGGELFF. Complete variable domain (other parts from reference TRBV11-2 and TRBJ2-2): EAGVAQSPRYKIIEKRQSVAFWCNPISGHATLYWYQQILGQGPKLLIQFQNNGVVDDSQLPKDRFSAERLKGVDSTLKIQPAKLEDSAVYLCASSLEGSIGGELFFGEGSRLTVL.

At least ten counts were recorded for this clonotype. The V gene is TRBV20-1, the J gene TRBJ2-7; tentatively, D is TRBD1 or TRBD2 (6 bases each). In germline, CDR1 is DFQATT, CDR2 SNEGSKA (reference sequence). The CDR3 is 13 amino acids. Deletions cut 6 bases from V and 3 bases from J, with 15 bases between. This CDR3 is CSALREGGYEQYF. The CDR3 bases are TGCAGTGCCCTCCGAGAGGGGGGCTACGAGCAGTACTTC.

Remarks on this clonotype: An end of the junction differs from the germline gene, which may be a read error. J is TRBJ2-1 and V is TRBV5-5; 8 nucleotides align to TRBD2. This CDR3 contains 17 residues. Germline values: CDR1 SGHKS, CDR2 YYEKEE (reference sequence). The chain's CDR3 is CASSSQGTRGFYSEQFF. DNA for the CDR3: TGTGCCAGCAGCAGCCAAGGGACTAGGGGATTCTACAGTGAGCAGTTCTTC.

Turning to this clonotype: A much larger clone is a single base away; this may be a read error. The CDR3 reads CASSEVGGSVNYGYTF. CDR3 DNA sequence: TGTGCCAGCAGTGAAGTGGGGGGGTCCGTGAACTATGGCTACACCTTC. The V gene is TRBV6-2 or TRBV6-3, the J gene TRBJ1-2; D might be TRBD1 (5 bases). Germline V gene lookup returns CDR1 MNHEY and CDR2 SVGEGT. V was shortened by 5 bases and J by 2 bases, with 18 bases between the two germline ends. CDR3 length equals 16 residues.

This clonotype was counted a few times. This sequence joins TRBV4-1 and TRBJ2-2; TRBD2 matches 7 bases. The germline gives CDR1 MGHRA, CDR2 YSYEKL. This CDR3 region has 15 residues. The V and J ends lost 1 base and 7 bases, in that order; junction bases with no gene match: 6. The CDR3 spells CASSQGLRGSGELFF. For the CDR3, the DNA is TGCGCCAGCAGCCAAGGGTTGCGGGGGAGCGGGGAGCTGTTTTTT.

CDR3 protein: CSAFQGGAIEQYF. DNA of the CDR3: TGCAGTGCTTTTCAGGGGGGGGCCATCGAGCAGTACTTC. V gene TRBV20-1 combines with J gene TRBJ2-7, with D perhaps being TRBD1 or TRBD2 (7 bases each). Germline V gene lookup returns CDR1 DFQATT and CDR2 SNEGSKA (reference sequence). This CDR3 comprises 13 residues. Trimming pared 5 bases from V and 6 bases from J, leaving 17 bases between.

This chain joins TRBV6-2 or TRBV6-3 and TRBJ1-1, with D possibly matching TRBD1 (6 bases). Looked up from germline, CDR1 is MNHEY and CDR2 is SVGEGT. The length of the CDR3 is 14 residues. Trimming left V 5 bases short and J 10 bases short, with 20 bases between. CDR3 sequence: CASSQPMRTDTAFF. In DNA form, the CDR3 reads TGTGCCAGCAGTCAACCTATGCGGACAGACACAGCTTTCTTT.